A selection of T cell receptor beta chains follows, all from one sample in a study of T cell changes during pregnancy in multiple sclerosis. Only in-frame clones appear in the TCRdb table, and some are missing; sequencing was by immunoSEQ multiplex PCR. The data show more than 55,000 clones, more than 85% seen once. Sequenced here: peripheral blood, sampled after pregnancy. Every receptor here comes from a female donor in good health, enrolled as a control in a pregnancy study. The CDR3 runs from the conserved cysteine through the conserved F or W. Fields, in order: D gene, J gene, CDR3 length, V gene, clone size, CDR3 protein, CDR3 DNA. D genes are given only for firm matches. Expanded clones get a size class; other rows say once, few or many, or leave the size out.

D: NA; J: TRBJ2-1; length: 13; V: TRBV9; size: NA; CDR3: CASSVATLGEQFF; DNA: TGTGCCAGCAGCGTAGCTACACTAGGTGAGCAGTTCTTC
D: NA; J: TRBJ1-3; length: 17; V: TRBV28; size: once; CDR3: CASSTSARGPSGNTIYF; DNA: TGTGCCAGCAGCACTTCGGCCAGGGGCCCCTCTGGAAACACCATATATTTT
D: NA; J: TRBJ2-7; length: 14; V: TRBV11-3; size: NA; CDR3: CASSRTVLGTRQYF; DNA: TGTGCCAGCAGCAGGACTGTACTGGGTACTCGGCAGTACTTC
D: TRBD1; J: TRBJ2-7; length: 14; V: TRBV19; size: NA; CDR3: CASSRTGGAYEQYF; DNA: TGTGCCAGTAGTAGGACAGGGGGCGCCTACGAGCAGTACTTC
D: TRBD1; J: TRBJ1-1; length: 15; V: TRBV4-3; size: NA; CDR3: CASSLGTGRGTEAFF; DNA: TGCGCCAGCAGCCTCGGGACAGGGCGGGGCACTGAAGCTTTCTTT
D: NA; J: TRBJ1-5; length: 15; V: TRBV5-6; size: NA; CDR3: CASSPGGGVVQPQHF; DNA: TGTGCCAGCAGCCCCGGGGGAGGGGTGGTTCAGCCCCAGCATTTT
D: TRBD1; J: TRBJ1-2; length: 15; V: TRBV7-9; size: once; CDR3: CASSLSTGGGYGYTF; DNA: TGTGCCAGCAGCTTATCGACAGGGGGTGGCTATGGCTACACCTTC
D: TRBD1; J: TRBJ1-2; length: 13; V: TRBV9; size: NA; CDR3: CASSATGGYGYTF; DNA: TGTGCCAGCAGCGCGACAGGGGGCTATGGCTACACCTTC
D: TRBD1; J: TRBJ2-7; length: 16; V: TRBV5-6; size: NA; CDR3: CASSLGSGTGGYEQYF; DNA: TGTGCCAGCAGCTTGGGGTCCGGGACAGGGGGCTACGAGCAGTACTTC
D: NA; J: TRBJ2-7; length: 11; V: TRBV20-1; size: NA; CDR3: CSALQALEQYF; DNA: TGCAGTGCTTTACAGGCATTGGAGCAGTACTTC
D: TRBD1; J: TRBJ1-1; length: 14; V: TRBV19; size: NA; CDR3: CASRITGGAAEAFF; DNA: TGTGCCAGTAGGATCACAGGGGGGGCGGCTGAAGCTTTCTTT
D: NA; J: TRBJ1-4; length: 16; V: TRBV6-5; size: NA; CDR3: CASSSIRGGANEKLFF; DNA: TGTGCCAGCAGTTCTATCCGAGGGGGGGCTAATGAAAAACTGTTTTTT
D: NA; J: TRBJ2-3; length: 15; V: TRBV2; size: NA; CDR3: CASSPGREPTDTQYF; DNA: TGTGCCAGCAGTCCCGGACGGGAGCCTACAGATACGCAGTATTTT
D: TRBD1; J: TRBJ2-6; length: 16; V: TRBV9; size: NA; CDR3: CASSVTGGFGANVLTF; DNA: TGTGCCAGCAGCGTTACAGGGGGCTTTGGGGCCAACGTCCTGACTTTC
D: NA; J: TRBJ2-5; length: 13; V: TRBV27; size: once; CDR3: CASSSDSQETQYF; DNA: TGTGCCAGCAGTTCGGACAGCCAAGAGACCCAGTACTTC
D: TRBD2; J: TRBJ2-5; length: 13; V: TRBV6-1; size: NA; CDR3: CASRLAEEETQYF; DNA: TGTGCCAGCAGACTAGCGGAGGAGGAGACCCAGTACTTC
D: NA; J: TRBJ2-5; length: 15; V: TRBV5-4; size: NA; CDR3: CASSLVYQGTETQYF; DNA: TGTGCCAGCAGCTTGGTGTATCAGGGAACCGAGACCCAGTACTTC
D: NA; J: TRBJ2-3; length: 16; V: TRBV19; size: once; CDR3: CASNTRSIGGTDTQYF; DNA: TGTGCCAGTAACACGAGGAGTATTGGTGGGACAGATACGCAGTATTTT
D: TRBD1; J: TRBJ1-1; length: 16; V: TRBV28; size: NA; CDR3: CASSLTDRWEYTEAFF; DNA: TGTGCCAGCAGCCTCACGGACAGGTGGGAGTACACTGAAGCTTTCTTT
D: TRBD1; J: TRBJ2-5; length: 14; V: TRBV7-2; size: NA; CDR3: CASSPRTGLETQYF; DNA: TGTGCCAGCAGCCCGCGGACAGGGTTGGAGACCCAGTACTTC
D: NA; J: TRBJ1-1; length: 15; V: TRBV19; size: once; CDR3: CASSIKGRTREEAFF; DNA: TGTGCCAGTAGTATTAAAGGACGGACGAGGGAGGAAGCTTTCTTT
D: TRBD1; J: TRBJ1-1; length: 13; V: TRBV5-1; size: NA; CDR3: CASSSLTGAEAFF; DNA: TGCGCCAGCAGCTCCTTGACAGGGGCTGAAGCTTTCTTT
D: TRBD1; J: TRBJ2-5; length: 15; V: TRBV28; size: few; CDR3: CASRPLLGGGETQYF; DNA: TGTGCCAGCAGACCACTACTAGGGGGCGGGGAGACCCAGTACTTC
D: TRBD1; J: TRBJ2-1; length: 16; V: TRBV5-1; size: once; CDR3: CASSLDRGDSYNEQFF; DNA: TGCGCCAGCAGCTTGGACAGGGGGGACTCCTACAATGAGCAGTTCTTC
D: NA; J: TRBJ2-1; length: 15; V: TRBV11-2; size: NA; CDR3: CASSIREDSYNEQFF; DNA: TGTGCCAGCAGCATACGCGAGGATTCCTACAATGAGCAGTTCTTC
D: TRBD2; J: TRBJ2-2; length: 15; V: TRBV2; size: NA; CDR3: CASSEEREGHGELFF; DNA: TGTGCCAGCAGTGAGGAGAGGGAGGGGCACGGGGAGCTGTTTTTT
D: NA; J: TRBJ1-2; length: 13; V: TRBV9; size: NA; CDR3: CASRPGEDYGYTF; DNA: TGTGCCAGCAGACCGGGGGAGGACTATGGCTACACCTTC
D: NA; J: TRBJ1-3; length: 11; V: TRBV6-6; size: NA; CDR3: CASTSGNTIYF; DNA: TGTGCCAGCACAAGCGGAAACACCATATATTTT
D: NA; J: TRBJ1-5; length: 15; V: TRBV2; size: NA; CDR3: CASSREPYSNQPQHF; DNA: TGTGCCAGCAGTCGGGAGCCATATAGCAATCAGCCCCAGCATTTT
D: TRBD2; J: TRBJ2-1; length: 15; V: TRBV6-1; size: NA; CDR3: CASSEYSGRRNEQFF; DNA: TGTGCCAGCAGTGAATATAGCGGGAGACGCAATGAGCAGTTCTTC
D: NA; J: TRBJ2-1; length: 12; V: TRBV28; size: NA; CDR3: CASSPTRREQFF; DNA: TGTGCCAGCAGTCCCACTCGCAGGGAGCAGTTCTTC
D: TRBD2; J: TRBJ2-3; length: 18; V: TRBV10-3; size: NA; CDR3: CAISDPKLAGRETDTQYF; DNA: TGTGCCATCAGTGATCCTAAACTAGCGGGAAGAGAGACAGATACGCAGTATTTT
D: TRBD1; J: TRBJ2-3; length: 15; V: TRBV6-1; size: NA; CDR3: CASSEGSNRGDTQYF; DNA: TGTGCCAGCAGTGAAGGGTCAAACAGGGGAGATACGCAGTATTTT
D: TRBD2; J: TRBJ2-7; length: 15; V: TRBV10-2; size: NA; CDR3: CASSEERGSSYEQYF; DNA: TGCGCCAGCAGTGAGGAGCGGGGGTCCTCCTACGAGCAGTACTTC
D: TRBD1; J: TRBJ2-7; length: 18; V: TRBV4-1; size: NA; CDR3: CASSQEGGYRGQHYEQYF; DNA: TGCGCCAGCAGCCAAGAAGGGGGGTACAGGGGGCAACACTACGAGCAGTACTTC
D: TRBD2; J: TRBJ2-1; length: 17; V: TRBV7-9; size: NA; CDR3: CASRPGLAESSYNEQFF; DNA: TGTGCCAGCAGGCCGGGACTAGCGGAAAGCTCCTACAATGAGCAGTTCTTC
D: TRBD2; J: TRBJ2-3; length: 16; V: TRBV5-6; size: NA; CDR3: CASSLDGLAAGDTQYF; DNA: TGTGCCAGCAGCTTGGATGGACTAGCGGCAGGAGATACGCAGTATTTT
D: TRBD1; J: TRBJ1-4; length: 16; V: TRBV27; size: NA; CDR3: CASSFRGGQGDGKLFF; DNA: TGTGCCAGCAGTTTTAGGGGAGGACAGGGGGATGGAAAACTGTTTTTT
D: NA; J: TRBJ2-2; length: 12; V: TRBV7-2; size: NA; CDR3: CASSPITGELFF; DNA: TGTGCCAGCAGCCCCATCACCGGGGAGCTGTTTTTT
D: NA; J: TRBJ2-5; length: 14; V: TRBV7-6; size: NA; CDR3: CASSLVRGRETQYF; DNA: TGTGCCAGCAGCTTAGTAAGGGGCCGGGAGACCCAGTACTTC
D: TRBD1; J: TRBJ2-7; length: 15; V: TRBV28; size: few; CDR3: CASRFRTGLSYEQYF; DNA: TGTGCCAGCAGATTCCGGACAGGGCTCTCCTACGAGCAGTACTTC
D: NA; J: TRBJ1-2; length: 15; V: TRBV6-5; size: NA; CDR3: CASSYSPRGEGGYTF; DNA: TGTGCCAGCAGTTACTCCCCCCGGGGGGAGGGTGGCTACACCTTC
D: TRBD2; J: TRBJ2-1; length: 13; V: TRBV29-1; size: NA; CDR3: CSVLTSGGNEQFF; DNA: TGCAGCGTCCTGACTAGCGGGGGCAATGAGCAGTTCTTC
D: TRBD2; J: TRBJ2-1; length: 16; V: TRBV7-3; size: NA; CDR3: CASSLLLREIGYEQFF; DNA: TGTGCCAGCAGCTTACTCCTGCGGGAGATAGGATATGAGCAGTTCTTC
D: TRBD2; J: TRBJ2-7; length: 17; V: TRBV4-2; size: NA; CDR3: CASSQGLTSGGAYEQYF; DNA: TGTGCCAGCAGCCAAGGCCTCACTAGCGGGGGGGCTTACGAGCAGTACTTC
D: NA; J: TRBJ2-1; length: 13; V: TRBV9; size: NA; CDR3: CASSVEGGNEQFF; DNA: TGTGCCAGCAGCGTAGAAGGGGGAAATGAGCAGTTCTTC
D: NA; J: TRBJ2-1; length: 15; V: TRBV13; size: NA; CDR3: CASSPLQGRKNEQFF; DNA: TGTGCCAGCAGCCCCCTACAGGGGAGGAAGAATGAGCAGTTCTTC
D: NA; J: TRBJ2-6; length: 16; V: TRBV12-5; size: NA; CDR3: CASGQTGLLVANVLTF; DNA: TGTGCTAGTGGACAAACGGGACTCCTAGTCGCAAACGTCCTGACTTTC
D: NA; J: TRBJ2-7; length: 15; V: TRBV5-5; size: NA; CDR3: CASSLSARGSYEQYF; DNA: TGTGCCAGCAGCTTGTCAGCAAGGGGGTCCTACGAGCAGTACTTC
D: TRBD2; J: TRBJ2-5; length: 15; V: TRBV13; size: once; CDR3: CASSLGLAPQETQYF; DNA: TGTGCCAGCAGCTTAGGACTAGCGCCTCAAGAGACCCAGTACTTC
D: TRBD2; J: TRBJ2-1; length: 14; V: TRBV6-6; size: NA; CDR3: CASERGVAYNEQFF; DNA: TGTGCCAGCGAGCGGGGGGTCGCCTACAATGAGCAGTTCTTC
D: NA; J: TRBJ2-1; length: 14; V: TRBV11-3; size: once; CDR3: CASSLPGERYEQFF; DNA: TGTGCCAGCAGCTTACCGGGAGAGAGGTATGAGCAGTTCTTC
D: NA; J: TRBJ1-6; length: 14; V: TRBV7-6; size: NA; CDR3: CASSGGGYNSPLHF; DNA: TGTGCCAGCAGCGGGGGAGGGTATAATTCACCCCTCCACTTT
D: NA; J: TRBJ1-4; length: 15; V: TRBV27; size: NA; CDR3: CASSLSGGINEKLFF; DNA: TGTGCCAGCAGTTTATCGGGAGGAATTAATGAAAAACTGTTTTTT
D: TRBD2; J: TRBJ2-1; length: 14; V: TRBV25-1; size: NA; CDR3: CASSDRLAGNEQFF; DNA: TGTGCCAGCAGTGATAGACTAGCGGGCAATGAGCAGTTCTTC
D: TRBD2; J: TRBJ2-1; length: 15; V: TRBV2; size: NA; CDR3: CASSYLAGGADEQFF; DNA: TGTGCCAGCAGTTACTTAGCGGGAGGGGCTGATGAGCAGTTCTTC